The 19 T cell receptor beta chains below were found in one sample sequenced in a study of T cells in localized non-small cell lung cancer. Method: immunoSEQ multiplex PCR; TCRdb's copy keeps in-frame clones and lacks some. The table records around 70,000 clones, 86% of them present only once. Sample: peripheral blood, taken before any cancer treatment. These receptors were taken from a male donor aged 60 or over with stage III squamous cell lung carcinoma.

The chain couples TRBV30 to TRBJ2-4; 9 nucleotides agree with TRBD2. Germline V gives CDR1 GTSNPN, CDR2 SVGIG (reference sequence). Germline trimming cut 0 bases from V and 16 bases from J; bases unmatched to any gene: 13. This CDR3 is built from 14 residues. CDR3 DNA sequence: TGTGCCTGGAGTGTAATAGCGGGGGCTCCCCCCCACTACTTC. It yields the protein CAWSVIAGAPPHYF.

This rearrangement joins TRBV19 to TRBJ2-1, with D possibly matching TRBD1 (6 bases). Germline assignment: CDR1 LNHDA and CDR2 SQIVND (reference sequence). CDR3 length: 14 amino acids. The V end was cut by 2 bases, the J end by 4 bases, with 9 bases between. The CDR3 protein is CASSIMGAYNEQFF. Written as DNA, the CDR3 is TGTGCCAGTAGTATAATGGGGGCTTACAATGAGCAGTTCTTC.

The V and J genes are TRBV11-2 and TRBJ2-1, with TRBD2 identical over 12 bases. This CDR3 has 16 amino acids. In germline, CDR1 is SGHAT, CDR2 FQNNGV. V lost 5 bases to trimming and J lost 4 bases; unmatched junction nucleotides: 6. CDR3 amino acids: CASSRGLAGNYNEQFF. The CDR3 DNA reads as TGTGCCAGCAGCCGTGGACTAGCGGGGAATTACAATGAGCAGTTCTTC.

The chain employs TRBV6-5 and TRBJ1-6, with D perhaps TRBD1 (5 bases). V dropped 4 bases and J dropped 8 bases, with 18 bases sitting between them. The CDR3 covers 16 residues. Germline V CDR1 and CDR2: MNHEY, SVGAGI. CDR3 DNA: TGTGCCAGCAGTTTCTACCACGGGGCTTCGGATTCACCCCTCCACTTT. Encoded protein: CASSFYHGASDSPLHF.

This clone came up once. V is TRBV6-6 and J is TRBJ2-2, with a possible D match to TRBD1 (5 bases). V lost 5 bases and J lost 6, with 10 bases in between. The CDR3 consists of 13 residues. In germline, CDR1 is MNHNY, CDR2 SVGAGI (reference sequence). Here the CDR3 reads CASSRGHPGELFF. The CDR3 DNA follows: TGTGCCAGCAGTCGCGGACACCCCGGGGAGCTGTTTTTT.

The chain combines TRBV30 with TRBJ1-6; no reliable D call. This CDR3 has 16 residues. CDR1 GTSNPN and CDR2 SVGIG come from the germline V gene (reference sequence). V was clipped by 3 bases and J by 0 bases, with 12 bases between them. The CDR3: CAWSRLRSSYNSPLHF. Here the CDR3 DNA reads TGTGCCTGGAGCCGACTGAGGAGCTCCTATAATTCACCCCTCCACTTT.

The V call is TRBV11-2, the J call TRBJ1-5; TRBD1 matches at 10 bases. Germline loops: CDR1 SGHAT, CDR2 FQNNGV. The V segment lost 5 bases and the J segment 11 bases; nucleotides outside the gene matches: 18. This CDR3 contains 17 residues. The DNA of the CDR3 is TGTGCCAGCAGCCCAAAAACCGGGACAGGGGCCGTTTTGGCCCAGCATTTT. Protein product: CASSPKTGTGAVLAQHF.

The DNA for the CDR3 is TGTGCCAGCAGCTTGGGGACTAGCGGGGGGGCCACCAATGAGCAGTTCTTC. Its translation is CASSLGTSGGATNEQFF. V usage is TRBV11-1 and J usage is TRBJ2-1; 16 bases line up with TRBD2. Looked up from germline, CDR1 is SGHAT and CDR2 is FQDESV (reference sequence). V lost 3 bases and J lost 6; bases outside the gene matches: 5. This CDR3 is 17 amino acids long.

The chain is built from TRBV6-5 and TRBJ2-1; D tentatively reads TRBD1 or TRBD2 (6 bases each). Germline loops: CDR1 MNHEY, CDR2 SVGAGI. V lost 6 bases, J lost 2 bases, and 11 bases lay in between. This CDR3 region has 14 residues. The CDR3 DNA is TGTGCCAGCAGGCCAGGGGAGGCCTACAATGAGCAGTTCTTC. Its translation is CASRPGEAYNEQFF.

Only one count was recorded for this clone. The V and J genes are TRBV11-2 and TRBJ2-5; 7 bases fit TRBD1. This CDR3 has 15 amino acids. V dropped 5 bases and J dropped 6; count of bases not matched to a gene: 12. Germline V gene sequence: CDR1 SGHAT, CDR2 FQNNGV. The CDR3 sequence is CASSGERYRGQTQYF. CDR3 nucleotides: TGTGCCAGCAGCGGAGAGCGGTACAGGGGCCAGACCCAGTACTTC.

This sequence joins TRBV18 and TRBJ1-4, with D perhaps matching TRBD1 (6 bases). Trimming pared 3 bases from V and 14 bases from J, leaving 16 bases between. Germline CDR1 is KGHSH and CDR2 is LQKENI. There are 13 residues in the CDR3. The CDR3 DNA is TGTGCCAGCTCACCCGTCGTGCAGGGGCTCCTGTTTTTT. Its protein product is CASSPVVQGLLFF.

This sequence joins TRBV5-1 and TRBJ2-5; 7 bases are shared with TRBD2. The CDR3 contains 15 residues. V lost 0 bases and J lost 5; bases outside the gene matches: 7. CDR1 is SGHRS, CDR2 YFSETQ, per germline. CDR3 protein: CASSLGGRGDETQYF. CDR3 DNA: TGCGCCAGCAGCTTGGGGGGACGGGGGGATGAGACCCAGTACTTC.

This clone is medium-sized within its sample. The J gene is TRBJ1-5, the V gene TRBV19; D gene ambiguous. The CDR3 contains 12 residues. CDR1 and CDR2 (germline): LNHDA, SQIVND (reference sequence). V lost 5 bases, J lost 1 base, and 3 bases lay in between. CDR3 DNA sequence: TGTGCCAGTAGTTGGAGCAATCAGCCCCAGCATTTT. Protein product: CASSWSNQPQHF.

The sample holds one count of this clone. The chain links TRBV19 to TRBJ1-5, with 10 nucleotides matching TRBD1. Germline values: CDR1 LNHDA, CDR2 SQIVND (reference sequence). The V gene end was trimmed by 6 bases and the J gene end by 4 bases; junction bases not matched to a gene: 3. CDR3 length: 14 residues. CDR3 in amino acids: CASSGQGVNQPQHF. For the CDR3, the DNA is TGTGCCAGTAGCGGACAGGGGGTAAATCAGCCCCAGCATTTT.

The CDR3 here is CASSLGGQNQPQHF. The CDR3 DNA is TGTGCCAGCAGTTTGGGGGGTCAGAATCAGCCCCAGCATTTT. The chain joins TRBV28 to TRBJ1-5; possible D gene TRBD1, 5 bases. Looked up from germline, CDR1 is MDHEN and CDR2 is SYDVKM. CDR3 length equals 14 residues. Trimming took off 3 bases at V and 4 bases at J, with 10 bases between the two ends.

This clone showed up just a few times. The chain carries TRBV29-1 and TRBJ1-3, with 7 bases aligning to TRBD1. The CDR3 contains 16 residues. CDR1 and CDR2 from the germline V gene are SQVTM and ANQGSEA. V lost 2 bases to trimming and J lost 1 base; unmatched junction nucleotides: 8. The DNA of the CDR3 is TGCAGCGTTGAAAGGCAGGGGGAAGGTTCTGGAAACACCATATATTTT. Translated, it gives CSVERQGEGSGNTIYF.

The chain carries TRBV27 and TRBJ2-6; D perhaps matches TRBD1 (6 bases). The CDR3 runs 17 residues. Germline V lookup: CDR1 MNHEY, CDR2 SMNVEV (reference sequence). V was pared by 6 bases and J by 2 bases, with 17 bases between. CDR3 sequence reads: CASSLGQGQAGANVLTF. CDR3 DNA sequence: TGTGCCAGCAGCCTCGGGCAGGGGCAGGCTGGGGCCAACGTCCTGACTTTC.

This sequence joins TRBV18 and TRBJ1-6, with a weak D call TRBD1 (5 bases). V was shortened by 4 bases and J by 8 bases, with 21 bases between the two germline ends. The CDR3 length is 17 residues. Germline CDR1 reads KGHSH; CDR2 reads LQKENI. The CDR3 sequence: CASSRERPGLSDSPLHF. The CDR3 coding sequence is TGTGCCAGCTCACGGGAAAGACCGGGACTTTCGGATTCACCCCTCCACTTT.

This chain joins TRBV5-1 and TRBJ1-1; D unresolved. Germline CDR1 reads SGHRS; CDR2 reads YFSETQ. The CDR3 is 14 amino acids. V shed 0 bases and J shed 5 bases, with 11 bases lying between them. The CDR3 here is CASSLEGIGTEAFF. In nucleotides, the CDR3 is TGCGCCAGCAGCTTGGAAGGGATAGGTACTGAAGCTTTCTTT.